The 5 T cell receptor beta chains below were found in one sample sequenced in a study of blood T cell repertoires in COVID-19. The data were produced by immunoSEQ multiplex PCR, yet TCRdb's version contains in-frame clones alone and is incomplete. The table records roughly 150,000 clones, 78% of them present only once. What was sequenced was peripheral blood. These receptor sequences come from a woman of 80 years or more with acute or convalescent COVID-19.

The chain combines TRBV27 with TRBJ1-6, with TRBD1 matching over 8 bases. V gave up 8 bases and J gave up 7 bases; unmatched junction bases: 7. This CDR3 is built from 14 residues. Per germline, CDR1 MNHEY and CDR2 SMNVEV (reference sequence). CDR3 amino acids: CASSWAGGNSPLHF. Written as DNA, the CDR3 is TGTGCCAGCTCGTGGGCAGGGGGCAATTCACCCCTCCACTTT.

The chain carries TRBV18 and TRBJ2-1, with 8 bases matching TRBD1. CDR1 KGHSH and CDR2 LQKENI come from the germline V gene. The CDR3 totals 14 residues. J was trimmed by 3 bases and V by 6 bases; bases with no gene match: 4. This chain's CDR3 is CASSQGAGYNEQFF. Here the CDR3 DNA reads TGTGCCAGCTCTCAGGGGGCTGGCTACAATGAGCAGTTCTTC. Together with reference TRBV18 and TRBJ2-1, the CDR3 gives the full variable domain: NAGVMQNPRHLVRRRGQEARLRCSPMKGHSHVYWYRQLPEEGLKFMVYLQKENIIDESGMPKERFSAEFPKEGPSILRIQQVVRGDSAAYFCASSQGAGYNEQFFGPGTRLTVL.

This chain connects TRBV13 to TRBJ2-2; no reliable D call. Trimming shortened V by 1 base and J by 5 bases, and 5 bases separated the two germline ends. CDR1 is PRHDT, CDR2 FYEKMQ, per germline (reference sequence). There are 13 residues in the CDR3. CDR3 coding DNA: TGTGCCAGCAGCTTAGCCCAGACCGGGGAGCTGTTTTTT. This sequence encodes CASSLAQTGELFF.

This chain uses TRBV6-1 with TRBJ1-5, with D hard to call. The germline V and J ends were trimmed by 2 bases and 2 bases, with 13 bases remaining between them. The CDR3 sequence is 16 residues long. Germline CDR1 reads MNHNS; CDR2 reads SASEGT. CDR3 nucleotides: TGTGCCAGCAGTGAACAGCGCTTTTATGGCAATCAGCCCCAGCATTTT. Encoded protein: CASSEQRFYGNQPQHF.

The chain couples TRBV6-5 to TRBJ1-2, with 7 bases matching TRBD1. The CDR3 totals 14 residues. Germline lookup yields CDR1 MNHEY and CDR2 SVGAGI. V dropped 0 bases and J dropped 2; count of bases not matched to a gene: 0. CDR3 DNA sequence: TGTGCCAGCAGTTACTCGACAGGGAACTATGGCTACACCTTC. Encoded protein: CASSYSTGNYGYTF.